The rows below give T cell receptor beta chains drawn from one sample of a study of T cell responses to AZD1222 COVID-19 vaccine. Libraries were prepared by immunoSEQ multiplex PCR; TCRdb keeps only in-frame clonotypes and omits some of them. Of some 130,000 clones listed, 80% to 90% are singletons. This sample comprised peripheral blood, obtained on day 0 of AZD1222 vaccination. These receptors were collected from an adult in good health. Both conserved end residues are part of each CDR3. D genes are given only for firm matches. Not every row has a clone size; where given, it reads once, few, many or a size class.

J gene | clone size | V gene | D gene | CDR3 protein | CDR3 DNA
TRBJ2-3 | NA | TRBV5-4 | NA | CASSPRDTDTQYF | TGTGCCAGCAGCCCCAGGGACACAGATACGCAGTATTTT
TRBJ1-3 | NA | TRBV4-1 | NA | CASSLWTDRISGNTIYF | TGCGCCAGCAGCCTCTGGACAGATCGGATCTCTGGAAACACCATATATTTT
TRBJ1-4 | NA | TRBV30 | NA | CAWSPRAGLNEKLFF | TGTGCCTGGAGTCCCCGAGCAGGCTTAAATGAAAAACTGTTTTTT
TRBJ2-3 | once | TRBV6-2/TRBV6-3 | TRBD2 | CASSPLTSGLTDTQYF | TGTGCCAGCAGCCCCTTGACTAGCGGCCTCACAGATACGCAGTATTTT
TRBJ1-1 | few | TRBV14 | TRBD1 | CASSFHRGTEAFF | TGTGCCAGCAGCTTCCACAGGGGCACTGAAGCTTTCTTT
TRBJ2-5 | NA | TRBV19 | NA | CASSPGLFEETQYF | TGTGCCAGTAGTCCTGGACTTTTTGAAGAGACCCAGTACTTC
TRBJ1-2 | NA | TRBV5-5 | NA | CASSPHTTGRLFGYTF | TGTGCCAGCAGCCCTCACACCACCGGGCGGCTATTCGGCTACACCTTC
TRBJ2-7 | NA | TRBV9 | NA | CASAGDSYEQYF | TGTGCCAGCGCAGGAGACTCCTACGAGCAGTACTTC
TRBJ1-1 | NA | TRBV7-3 | NA | CASSSQLGTEAFF | TGTGCCAGCAGCTCTCAGTTGGGCACTGAAGCTTTCTTT
TRBJ2-2 | NA | TRBV4-3 | TRBD2 | CASSQDPAGGVSGELFF | TGCGCCAGCAGCCAAGATCCTGCGGGAGGGGTTTCCGGGGAGCTGTTTTTT
TRBJ1-5 | NA | TRBV7-9 | NA | CASSLSSQPQHF | TGTGCCAGCAGCTTAAGCAGTCAGCCCCAGCATTTT
TRBJ1-6 | once | TRBV2 | TRBD1 | CASSFGQGGRGSPLHF | TGTGCCAGCAGTTTCGGACAGGGGGGGCGGGGTTCACCCCTCCACTTT
TRBJ2-5 | NA | TRBV7-2 | TRBD2 | CASTRTSGRLETQYF | TGTGCCAGCACGCGGACTAGCGGGAGATTAGAGACCCAGTACTTC
TRBJ1-2 | NA | TRBV5-4 | TRBD1 | CASSLFGQGLSNYGYTF | TGTGCCAGCAGCTTGTTCGGACAGGGGCTATCTAACTATGGCTACACCTTC
TRBJ1-2 | NA | TRBV7-6 | NA | CASSPGLPGGYTF | TGTGCCAGCAGCCCGGGCCTCCCCGGAGGCTACACCTTC
TRBJ2-7 | medium-sized | TRBV3-1/TRBV3-2 | NA | CASSPTWNHEQYF | TGTGCCAGCAGCCCAACCTGGAACCACGAGCAGTACTTC
TRBJ2-7 | NA | TRBV7-2 | NA | CASSLVRYEQYF | TGTGCCAGCAGCTTAGTTAGGTACGAGCAGTACTTC
TRBJ1-2 | once | TRBV2 | NA | CASTFRIGVRNGYTF | TGTGCCAGTACGTTCCGAATAGGGGTTAGGAATGGCTACACCTTC
TRBJ1-6 | NA | TRBV9 | NA | CASSEKYNSPLHF | TGTGCCAGCAGCGAGAAGTATAATTCACCCCTCCACTTT
TRBJ1-3 | few | TRBV3-1/TRBV3-2 | NA | CASSWGSGTPVSGNTIYF | TGTGCCAGCAGCTGGGGAAGCGGGACGCCGGTCTCTGGAAACACCATATATTTT
TRBJ2-1 | NA | TRBV28 | NA | CASLGAPGYNEQFF | TGTGCCAGCCTCGGGGCACCAGGCTACAATGAGCAGTTCTTC
TRBJ2-2 | NA | TRBV7-2 | TRBD2 | CASSLDSSGSATGELFF | TGTGCCAGCAGCTTAGACTCTAGCGGGAGTGCCACCGGGGAGCTGTTTTTT
TRBJ2-7 | NA | TRBV27 | NA | CASSLFLGSAAHEQYF | TGTGCCAGCAGTTTATTCCTGGGCAGTGCGGCCCACGAGCAGTACTTC
TRBJ2-7 | NA | TRBV21-1 | NA | CARILLETSGPTYEQYF | TGTGCCAGGATCCTACTGGAGACTAGCGGGCCAACCTACGAGCAGTACTTC
TRBJ1-5 | once | TRBV5-5 | TRBD1 | CASSSVGQLNQPQHF | TGTGCCAGCAGCTCGGTGGGACAGCTGAATCAGCCCCAGCATTTT
TRBJ1-5 | NA | TRBV5-8 | NA | CASSLGWVGPNQPQHF | TGTGCCAGCAGCTTGGGTTGGGTCGGCCCAAATCAGCCCCAGCATTTT
TRBJ1-1 | NA | TRBV28 | NA | CASSSPGQAMNTEAFF | TGTGCCAGCAGTTCACCCGGGCAGGCCATGAACACTGAAGCTTTCTTT
TRBJ2-3 | NA | TRBV7-3 | TRBD2 | CASSFSGRASDTQYF | TGTGCCAGCAGCTTTAGCGGGAGGGCCTCGGATACGCAGTATTTT
TRBJ2-1 | NA | TRBV7-3 | NA | CASSSRGGGMNEQFF | TGTGCCAGCAGCTCCCGGGGAGGGGGCATGAATGAGCAGTTCTTC
TRBJ1-2 | NA | TRBV9 | NA | CASSAPGLNYGYTF | TGTGCCAGCAGCGCCCCGGGACTGAACTATGGCTACACCTTC